Each of the 9 T cell receptor beta chains below was sequenced from the same sample in a study of blood T cell repertoires in COVID-19. The assay was immunoSEQ multiplex PCR, and TCRdb's table has in-frame clones only and misses some. Counted here are about 300,000 clones, nearly 90% occurring once; the ten biggest clones make up over 8%. Sample: peripheral blood. Receptors were obtained from a young man with active or convalescent COVID-19.

This clone occurred many times. V and J are TRBV3-1 (or the pseudogene TRBV3-2) and TRBJ2-1; 9 positions match TRBD2. CDR3 length: 15 amino acids. With 6 bases clipped from V and 0 bases from J, the junction kept 3 bases outside the gene matches. Germline lookup yields CDR1 LGHDT and CDR2 YNNKEL (reference sequence). CDR3 DNA sequence: TGTGCCAGCAGTGTTAGCGGGGGCTCCTACAATGAGCAGTTCTTC. Translation: CASSVSGGSYNEQFF.

The V and J genes are TRBV9 and TRBJ2-3, with TRBD2 identical over 11 bases. The CDR3 runs to 19 residues. Germline V CDR1 and CDR2: SGDLS, YYNGEE. J was trimmed by 0 bases and V by 0 bases; bases with no gene match: 9. The CDR3 sequence is CASSVGSLAGGTSTDTQYF. CDR3 DNA: TGTGCCAGCAGCGTAGGGTCGCTAGCGGGGGGAACTAGCACAGATACGCAGTATTTT.

The V and J genes are TRBV7-8 and TRBJ2-3; TRBD2 might be the D (6 bases). The germline V and J ends were trimmed by 5 bases and 3 bases, with 15 bases remaining between them. The germline V gene encodes CDR1 SGHVS and CDR2 FQNEAQ. The CDR3 length is 15 residues. For the CDR3, the DNA is TGTGCCAGCAGCCCCCGGAGGGGTTCTACAGATACGCAGTATTTT. Protein product: CASSPRRGSTDTQYF.

In regard to this clone: Different DNA sequences within this sample yield the same CDR3. This chain joins TRBV4-1 and TRBJ1-5; 9 bases are a match to TRBD1. The trim removed 0 bases at V and 4 bases at J, leaving 1 base unmatched. The CDR3 spans 15 residues. The germline CDR1 and CDR2 sequences are MGHRA and YSYEKL. CDR3 in amino acids: CASSQDGTGNQPQHF. The CDR3, as DNA: TGCGCCAGCAGCCAAGACGGGACAGGGAATCAGCCCCAGCATTTT.

The chain combines TRBV10-1 with TRBJ1-5; D unresolved. Germline-derived CDR1 and CDR2 are WNHNN and SYGVQD (reference sequence). Trimming cost V 9 bases and J 5 bases, with 17 bases left between them. The CDR3 length is 14 residues. The CDR3 bases are TGCGCCAGGCAACTACATCGACCCTATCAGCCCCAGCATTTT. Amino acids: CARQLHRPYQPQHF.

The chain joins TRBV12-3 or TRBV12-4 to TRBJ2-7, with no clear D. V was clipped by 9 bases and J by 3 bases, with 6 bases between them. The length of the CDR3 is 10 residues. The CDR3 spells CASGDYEQYF. The CDR3 region has the DNA TGTGCCAGTGGAGACTACGAGCAGTACTTC.

The chain couples TRBV5-4 to TRBJ2-1, with a weak D call TRBD2 (7 bases). The V end was cut by 4 bases, the J end by 5 bases, with 19 bases between. CDR3 length equals 16 residues. Germline assignment: CDR1 SGHNT and CDR2 YYREEE (reference sequence). The CDR3 nucleotides read TGTGCCAGCAGCCTGGTGGCGGGGGCTAAGGACAATGAGCAGTTCTTC. It yields the protein CASSLVAGAKDNEQFF.

This chain links TRBV25-1 with TRBJ2-7; no definite D call. The CDR3 is 13 residues long. Trimming pared 6 bases from V and 2 bases from J, leaving 11 bases between. Germline CDR1 MGHDK, CDR2 SYGVNS. This CDR3 reads CASRAVKAYEQYF. Here the CDR3 DNA reads TGTGCCAGCAGGGCGGTGAAAGCCTACGAGCAGTACTTC.

The chain couples TRBV7-9 to TRBJ2-7; 8 bases match TRBD1. This CDR3 comprises 16 residues. The V gene's germline CDR1 is SEHNR and CDR2 FQNEAQ (reference sequence). V dropped 5 bases and J dropped 1; count of bases not matched to a gene: 10. CDR3: CASSQLQGAGSYEQYF. The CDR3 DNA reads TGTGCCAGCAGCCAACTCCAGGGGGCTGGGTCCTACGAGCAGTACTTC.